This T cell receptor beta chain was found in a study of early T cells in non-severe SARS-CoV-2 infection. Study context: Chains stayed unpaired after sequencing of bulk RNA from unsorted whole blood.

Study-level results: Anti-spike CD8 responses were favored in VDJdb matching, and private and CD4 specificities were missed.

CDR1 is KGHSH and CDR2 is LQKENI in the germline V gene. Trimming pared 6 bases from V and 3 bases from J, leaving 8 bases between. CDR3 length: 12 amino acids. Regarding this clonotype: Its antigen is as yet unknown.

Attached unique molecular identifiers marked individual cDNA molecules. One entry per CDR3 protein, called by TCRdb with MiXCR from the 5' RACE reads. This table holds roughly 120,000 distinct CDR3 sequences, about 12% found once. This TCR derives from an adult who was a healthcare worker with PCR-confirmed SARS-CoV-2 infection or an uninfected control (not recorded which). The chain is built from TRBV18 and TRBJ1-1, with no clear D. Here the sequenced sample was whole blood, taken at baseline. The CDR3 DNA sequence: TGTGCCAGCTCCCAACGGCACACTGAAGCTTTCTTT. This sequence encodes CASSQRHTEAFF.